These T cell receptor beta chains were read from a single sample in a study of T cell responses to AZD1222 COVID-19 vaccine. Here immunoSEQ multiplex PCR was the method, and the copy in TCRdb shows in-frame clones only, minus some. The table lists approximately 130,000 clones, around 88% of them singletons. The starting material was peripheral blood, obtained on day 0 of MenACWY control vaccination. The receptors stem from an adult in good health. Both conserved end residues are part of each CDR3. Each record gives: J gene, D gene, V gene, CDR3 protein, CDR3 DNA. D genes are given only for firm matches.

TRBJ2-7,.,TRBV7-3,CASSLNSGVTYEQYF,TGTGCCAGCAGCTTAAACTCAGGGGTGACCTACGAGCAGTACTTC
TRBJ2-3,TRBD2,TRBV2,CASSPAAGGGWDTQYF,TGTGCCAGCAGCCCCGCAGCGGGAGGAGGGTGGGATACGCAGTATTTT
TRBJ1-3,TRBD1,TRBV7-2,CASSLTGGSGNTIYF,TGTGCCAGCAGCTTAACAGGGGGCTCTGGAAACACCATATATTTT
TRBJ2-1,TRBD2,TRBV5-3,CARSQPLDCGSQSSYNEQFF,TGTGCCAGAAGCCAACCCCTAGATTGCGGGAGCCAGAGCTCCTACAATGAGCAGTTCTTC
TRBJ1-1,.,TRBV12-3/TRBV12-4,CASSLRVNTEAFF,TGTGCCAGCAGTTTAAGGGTGAACACTGAAGCTTTCTTT
TRBJ2-5,.,TRBV30,CAWSPNSETQYF,TGTGCCTGGAGTCCTAATTCGGAGACCCAGTACTTC
TRBJ1-1,TRBD1,TRBV28,CASSFGTGVTEAFF,TGTGCCAGCAGTTTTGGTACAGGGGTCACTGAAGCTTTCTTT
TRBJ1-2,.,TRBV24-1,CATSDFRGDVNYGYTF,TGTGCCACCAGTGATTTTAGAGGGGACGTCAACTATGGCTACACCTTC
TRBJ1-2,TRBD1,TRBV5-1,CASSLGQGAHNYGYTF,TGCGCCAGCAGCTTGGGACAGGGGGCGCACAACTATGGCTACACCTTC
TRBJ1-4,TRBD1,TRBV18,CASSPLGQGNEKLFF,TGTGCCAGCTCACCACTCGGACAGGGTAATGAAAAACTGTTTTTT
TRBJ1-1,TRBD1,TRBV5-1,CASKETGTPNTEAFF,TGCGCCAGCAAAGAGACAGGGACACCGAACACTGAAGCTTTCTTT
TRBJ2-7,TRBD2,TRBV2,CASLHRGLAAYEQYF,TGTGCCAGCCTCCATAGGGGACTAGCGGCCTACGAGCAGTACTTC
TRBJ2-7,TRBD1,TRBV6-5,CASRDRVFGEQYF,TGTGCCAGCAGAGACAGGGTGTTTGGCGAGCAGTACTTC
TRBJ2-1,.,TRBV21-1,CASSKGLLGGASSYNEQFF,TGTGCCAGCAGCAAAGGGCTCCTTGGGGGGGCTAGCTCCTACAATGAGCAGTTCTTC
TRBJ1-2,TRBD1,TRBV29-1,CSAQTGGANYGYTF,TGCAGCGCCCAAACAGGGGGCGCGAACTATGGCTACACCTTC
TRBJ1-4,TRBD1,TRBV3-1/TRBV3-2,CASSQGQGKLFF,TGTGCCAGCAGCCAAGGACAGGGCAAACTGTTTTTT
TRBJ1-2,.,TRBV6-6,CASSVTGADGYTF,TGTGCCAGCAGTGTCACGGGGGCCGATGGCTACACCTTC